Included here is one T cell receptor (beta chain) sequence, with context. The length of the CDR3 is 15 residues. Germline values: CDR1 SGHRS, CDR2 YFSETQ. The ends lost 4 bases at V and 4 bases at J; junction bases unmatched: 8. Nashville, Tennessee was home to all donors, each a Caucasian adult. Generated by immunoSEQ multiplex PCR, the TCRdb table keeps only in-frame clones and is missing some. The data contain over a million clones, approximately 96% of them singletons. This sample is part of a study of shared clonotypes between healthy human individuals. V gene TRBV5-1 combines with J gene TRBJ2-5; 9 nucleotides align to TRBD1. The source is a young man in good health. Input material: naive CD4+ T cells sorted from blood. The sample's subset: CD45RA+ positively selected. The CDR3 bases are TGCGCCAGCAGCAAGGGACAGGGTTCGGGAGAGACCCAGTACTTC. Translating it yields CASSKGQGSGETQYF.